A single sample gave rise to the 15 T cell receptor beta chains below, sequenced in a study of blood T cell repertoires in COVID-19. Repertoires were generated with immunoSEQ multiplex PCR, while TCRdb's copy carries only in-frame clones and drops some. The repertoire holds a few hundred thousand clones, with 85% as singletons. Sequencing was performed on peripheral blood. The source is a woman younger than 35 with acute or convalescent COVID-19.

This chain links TRBV6-1 with TRBJ2-4; D is perhaps TRBD2 (6 bases). Germline assignment: CDR1 MNHNS and CDR2 SASEGT. With 2 bases removed from V and 9 bases from J, the gap between germline ends came to 14 bases. The CDR3 length is 14 residues. CDR3 coding DNA: TGTGCCAGCAGTGAATCCGGGGGTAGGGGCATTCAGTACTTC. Protein product: CASSESGGRGIQYF.

Comment on this clone: One junction end disagrees with the germline gene, perhaps due to a read error. The genes are TRBV6-5 and TRBJ1-5, with D possibly matching TRBD1 (5 bases). In germline, CDR1 is MNHEY, CDR2 SVGAGI. The CDR3 covers 16 residues. The CDR3 region is CASSYSGGRSARGLYF. CDR3 nucleotide sequence: TGTGCCAGCAGTTACTCCGGGGGTCGGTCCGCAAGGGGATTGTATTTT.

V usage is TRBV15 and J usage is TRBJ2-7; D possibly corresponds to TRBD2 (6 bases). V was trimmed by 0 bases and J by 4 bases, leaving 10 bases between them. The CDR3 sequence is 14 residues long. The germline CDR1 and CDR2 sequences are LNHNV and YYDKDF (reference sequence). Here the CDR3 DNA reads TGTGCCACCAGCAGAGAGGGGGGAAAGTACGAGCAGTACTTC. This encodes CATSREGGKYEQYF.

This rearrangement joins TRBV4-1 to TRBJ2-7, with 7 bases identical to TRBD1. Germline V gene sequence: CDR1 MGHRA, CDR2 YSYEKL. The trim removed 2 bases at V and 0 bases at J, leaving 10 bases unmatched. The CDR3 has 17 amino acids. CDR3 in DNA: TGCGCCAGCAGCCAACAGGCCGGGACAGAGAGCTCCTACGAGCAGTACTTC. This translates into CASSQQAGTESSYEQYF.

This chain joins TRBV7-9 and TRBJ2-2, with D tentatively TRBD2 (6 bases). Looked up from germline, CDR1 is SEHNR and CDR2 is FQNEAQ (reference sequence). V was trimmed by 0 bases and J by 5 bases, leaving 7 bases between them. The CDR3 consists of 14 residues. CDR3 amino acids: CASSLAGGTGELFF. As DNA, the CDR3 is TGTGCCAGCAGCTTAGCTGGGGGGACCGGGGAGCTGTTTTTT.

This rearrangement joins TRBV5-5 to TRBJ2-3, with 11 bases that match TRBD2. J gave up 2 bases and V 3 bases, and 5 bases lay outside the gene matches. This CDR3 comprises 16 residues. CDR1 and CDR2 (germline): SGHKS, YYEKEE (reference sequence). CDR3: CASSSGLAENTDTQYF. In nucleotides, the CDR3 is TGTGCCAGCAGCTCGGGACTAGCGGAAAACACAGATACGCAGTATTTT.

The CDR3 protein is CASSSTGEGNTEAFF. For the CDR3, the DNA is TGTGCCAGCAGTTCGACAGGGGAGGGGAACACTGAAGCTTTCTTT. The chain combines TRBV28 with TRBJ1-1, with 8 bases identical to TRBD1. CDR1 is MDHEN, CDR2 SYDVKM, per germline. This CDR3 region has 15 residues. The junction had 5 bases not matched to a gene; V was cut back by 4 bases and J by 1 base.

CDR3 sequence: CASSHRVYRLNSPLHF. CDR3 coding DNA: TGCGCCAGCAGCCACAGGGTGTACAGGTTAAATTCACCCCTCCACTTT. V usage is TRBV4-1 and J usage is TRBJ1-6; D is perhaps TRBD1 (5 bases). Trimming pared 3 bases from V and 7 bases from J, leaving 16 bases between. CDR3 length: 16 amino acids. Germline V lookup: CDR1 MGHRA, CDR2 YSYEKL.

The chain joins TRBV5-1 to TRBJ2-5, with a tentative D call TRBD2 (6 bases). The length of the CDR3 is 14 residues. The germline V and J ends were trimmed by 0 bases and 7 bases, with 13 bases remaining between them. Germline CDR1 and CDR2: SGHRS and YFSETQ. The CDR3 DNA sequence: TGCGCCAGCAGCTTGGATCCGGGGGAAGGGACCCAGTACTTC. It is translated as CASSLDPGEGTQYF. The whole variable domain, remainder taken from reference TRBV5-1 and TRBJ2-5, is KAGVTQTPRYLIKTRGQQVTLSCSPISGHRSVSWYQQTPGQGLQFLFEYFSETQRNKGNFPGRFSGRQFSNSRSEMNVSTLELGDSALYLCASSLDPGEGTQYFGPGTRLLVL.

V is TRBV5-6 and J is TRBJ2-3, with 16 bases fitting TRBD2. Per germline, CDR1 SGHDT and CDR2 YYEEEE. V dropped 7 bases and J dropped 6; count of bases not matched to a gene: 11. The CDR3 totals 17 residues. For the CDR3, the DNA is TGTGCCAGCGGGGGACTAGCGGGAGGGCCGATGTGGGATACGCAGTATTTT. It codes for CASGGLAGGPMWDTQYF.

The chain employs TRBV19 and TRBJ1-2; 7 nucleotides agree with TRBD1. There are 15 residues in the CDR3. Per germline, CDR1 LNHDA and CDR2 SQIVND (reference sequence). Trimming cost V 3 bases and J 2 bases; bases outside gene matches: 6. CDR3 loop: CASSIQHRGNYGYTF. CDR3 sequence (DNA): TGTGCCAGTAGTATTCAACACAGGGGAAACTATGGCTACACCTTC.

The rearrangement joins TRBV6-5 to TRBJ1-1; TRBD1 aligns across 8 bases. The ends lost 6 bases at V and 2 bases at J; junction bases unmatched: 8. The germline V gene encodes CDR1 MNHEY and CDR2 SVGAGI. The CDR3 extends over 15 amino acids. The CDR3 sequence is CASRYRGQGNTEAFF. CDR3 nucleotides: TGTGCCAGCAGGTATCGTGGACAGGGCAACACTGAAGCTTTCTTT.

This chain joins TRBV12-3 or TRBV12-4 and TRBJ1-2; D is uncertain. Trimming left V 2 bases short and J 6 bases short, with 10 bases between. The CDR3 is 13 amino acids. The CDR3 region is CASSLYSSDGYTF. The CDR3 DNA sequence: TGTGCCAGCAGTTTATATTCGTCAGATGGCTACACCTTC.

This chain connects TRBV19 to TRBJ1-1; D perhaps matches TRBD1 (5 bases). The CDR3 length is 13 residues. Germline loops: CDR1 LNHDA, CDR2 SQIVND (reference sequence). Trimming removed 8 bases at V and 4 bases at J, with 14 bases between. The CDR3 sequence: CASSSWGGTEAFF. The CDR3 coding sequence is TGTGCCAGTTCATCGTGGGGGGGCACTGAAGCTTTCTTT.

CDR3 amino acids: CASSESTGGEGGNQPQHF. Here the CDR3 DNA reads TGTGCCAGCAGTGAATCGACGGGGGGCGAAGGGGGCAATCAGCCCCAGCATTTT. This chain links TRBV25-1 with TRBJ1-5, with D possibly TRBD1 on 6 matching bases. The CDR3 has 18 amino acids. Deletions cut 1 base from V and 2 bases from J, with 18 bases between. Germline CDR1 MGHDK, CDR2 SYGVNS.